Listed below are T cell receptor beta chains from one sample, sequenced in a study of blood T cell repertoires in COVID-19. Sequenced by immunoSEQ multiplex PCR; TCRdb stores in-frame clones only, minus some. This table has 250,000 to 350,000 clones, 70% to 85% appearing once. Sequencing used peripheral blood. All receptors come from a human donor with COVID-19, enrolled during active disease. The donor label of this sample is uncertain. CDR3s include the opening cysteine and the closing phenylalanine or tryptophan. The D gene is left open where the match is weak. Clone size is stated in some rows and not others, as once, few, many or a class when expanded.

>TRBD1|TRBJ1-2|-|TRBV27
TGTGCCAGCAGTCGCCTCGGACAGGGCTATGGCTACACCTTC
CASSRLGQGYGYTF
>-|TRBJ1-1|once|TRBV6-1
TGTGCCAGCAGTGAACAGGGTATGAACACTGAAGCTTTCTTT
CASSEQGMNTEAFF
>-|TRBJ1-5|-|TRBV7-2
TGTGCCAGCAGATTTGCTTCAGATAGCAATCAGCCCCAGCATTTT
CASRFASDSNQPQHF
>-|TRBJ2-3|-|TRBV19
TGTGCCAGTAGTTTTTCGGGGAGCATAGATACGCAGTATTTT
CASSFSGSIDTQYF
>-|TRBJ1-1|-|TRBV7-3
TGTGCCAGCAGCTTAAGCAGATCGTCTGAAGCTTTCTTT
CASSLSRSSEAFF
>-|TRBJ1-1|-|TRBV5-1
TGCGCCAGCAGCGCGGGGAACACTGAAGCTTTCTTT
CASSAGNTEAFF
>TRBD1|TRBJ1-4|-|TRBV5-1
TGCGCCAGCAGCTGGGACAGGGAGAATGAAAAACTGTTTTTT
CASSWDRENEKLFF
>-|TRBJ1-1|few|TRBV12-3/TRBV12-4
TGTGCCAGCAGTTTTCTGGGACAAAAAGCTTTCTTT
CASSFLGQKAFF
>TRBD2|TRBJ2-5|-|TRBV14
TGTGCCAGCAGCCAATTCACCGGGACTACAAGTCAAGAGACCCAGTACTTC
CASSQFTGTTSQETQYF
>TRBD2|TRBJ2-1|once|TRBV18
TGTGCCAGCTCACCTGGCGGGAGGGACAATGAGCAGTTCTTC
CASSPGGRDNEQFF
>TRBD1|TRBJ1-2|-|TRBV19
TGTGCCAGTAGTAAGGACAGGGACGGTGTGTATGGCTACACCTTC
CASSKDRDGVYGYTF
>TRBD1|TRBJ2-7|-|TRBV11-2
TGTGCCAGCAGCTTTACGTCGAGTCAGGGGGATCGCTACGAGCAGTACTTC
CASSFTSSQGDRYEQYF
>TRBD1|TRBJ1-5|-|TRBV27
TGTGCCAGCAGTTTTACAGGGGGAATCGATCAGCCCCAGCATTTT
CASSFTGGIDQPQHF
>TRBD2|TRBJ2-3|-|TRBV19
TGTGCCAGTAGCAGGACTAGCGGGAGGGCTCAGGGAGATACGCAGTATTTT
CASSRTSGRAQGDTQYF
>TRBD1|TRBJ1-3|-|TRBV4-1
TGCGCCAGCAGCCAAGAGCCGACAGGGAGCTCTGGAAACACCATATATTTT
CASSQEPTGSSGNTIYF
>TRBD1|TRBJ2-2|-|TRBV27
TGTGCCAGCAGTTGGGCTGGACAGGGGCCAGAGGGAAACACCGGGGAGCTGTTTTTT
CASSWAGQGPEGNTGELFF
>-|TRBJ1-5|-|TRBV2
TGTGCCAGCAGTGAATATACGGGAAATCAGCCCCAGCATTTT
CASSEYTGNQPQHF
>-|TRBJ2-5|-|TRBV29-1
TGCAGCGCCCTACTCGCACAAGAGACCCAGTACTTC
CSALLAQETQYF
>TRBD1|TRBJ1-1|-|TRBV28
TGTGCCAGCAGTTTGGCTGACAGGGAGGTAGCTTTCTTT
CASSLADREVAFF
>TRBD1|TRBJ1-4|few|TRBV30
TGTGCCTGGAGCGACGTCCCGGGACAGAGTAATGAAAAACTGTTTTTT
CAWSDVPGQSNEKLFF
>TRBD1|TRBJ1-2|-|TRBV9
TGTGCCAGCAGCCCCGGGACAGGGGAGACAGTTGGCTACACCTTC
CASSPGTGETVGYTF
>-|TRBJ2-5|-|TRBV5-6
TGTGCCAGCAGCTTATGGCAGCAAGAGACCCAGTACTTC
CASSLWQQETQYF
>-|TRBJ2-2|-|TRBV28
TGTGCCAGCACCCGGCGGGACACCGGGGAGCTGTTTTTT
CASTRRDTGELFF
>TRBD2|TRBJ2-5|few|TRBV28
TGTGCCAGCAGTTTGGCGGGGGTTCTGGAGACCCAGTACTTC
CASSLAGVLETQYF
>-|TRBJ1-1|-|TRBV9
TGTGCCAGCAGCGTAGGGCAGAATCTCGAAGCTTTCTTT
CASSVGQNLEAFF
>TRBD2|TRBJ2-7|-|TRBV29-1
TGCAGCGTCTCCGGACTAGCGGGAGATTACAGCTCCTACGAGCAGTACTTC
CSVSGLAGDYSSYEQYF
>TRBD1|TRBJ2-5|-|TRBV12-3/TRBV12-4
TGTGCCAGCAGTCGACAGGGGAAGGAGACCCAGTACTTC
CASSRQGKETQYF
>TRBD2|TRBJ2-1|-|TRBV5-1
TGCGCCAGCAGCTTGGAGGCTAGCGGAAAGGTTGAGCAGTTCTTC
CASSLEASGKVEQFF
>-|TRBJ1-5|-|TRBV19
TGTGCCAGCAGGTGGTTTAGCAATCAGCCCCAGCATTTT
CASRWFSNQPQHF
>TRBD1|TRBJ1-5|-|TRBV30
TGTGCCAGCTCCGGGACAGGGGATTGGGGCAATCAGCCCCAGCATTTT
CASSGTGDWGNQPQHF
>TRBD1|TRBJ1-1|-|TRBV30
TGTGCCTGGAGTTTCCTCCGGACAGGGGTATTGGGGATGAACACTGAAGCTTTCTTT
CAWSFLRTGVLGMNTEAFF
>TRBD2|TRBJ2-7|-|TRBV11-2
TGTGCCAGCAGCATAAGGACTAGCGGAGACTACGAGCAGTACTTC
CASSIRTSGDYEQYF
>TRBD2|TRBJ2-7|-|TRBV3-1/TRBV3-2
TGTGCCAGCAGCCGTGAATCTAGCGGCTCCTACGAGCAGTACTTC
CASSRESSGSYEQYF
>TRBD2|TRBJ2-1|-|TRBV24-1
TGTGCCACCAGTGATCCCGGGACTAGCGTCCGGGAGCAGTTCTTC
CATSDPGTSVREQFF
>-|TRBJ1-2|-|TRBV28
TGTGCCAGCAGCCCATTAGGGGAGGGCTATGGCTACACCTTC
CASSPLGEGYGYTF
>-|TRBJ1-4|few|TRBV5-1
TGCGCCAGCAGCTTGGATGGGCAGTTTGCAACTAATGAAAAACTGTTTTTT
CASSLDGQFATNEKLFF
>-|TRBJ2-1|-|TRBV5-3
TGTGCCAGAAGCTTAGAGACAGGGGAGGGGATCAATGAGCAGTTCTTC
CARSLETGEGINEQFF
>-|TRBJ1-4|-|TRBV30
TGTGCCTGGAGTGCGGGGGGTAATGAAAAACTGTTTTTT
CAWSAGGNEKLFF
>-|TRBJ1-5|-|TRBV12-3/TRBV12-4
TGTGCCAGCAGTTTCTCCGATCAGCCCCAGCATTTT
CASSFSDQPQHF
>-|TRBJ1-2|-|TRBV9
TGTGCCAGCAGCGTCGGGCGATCGGGGGGAGGCTACACCTTC
CASSVGRSGGGYTF
>-|TRBJ1-6|few|TRBV7-2
TGTGCCAGCAGCTCATATCCGGGTGCAGGGGATAATTCACCCCTCCACTTT
CASSSYPGAGDNSPLHF
>-|TRBJ2-2|-|TRBV5-4
TGTGCCAGCAGAACCCTCACAGGGAACACCGGGGAGCTGTTTTTT
CASRTLTGNTGELFF
>-|TRBJ2-5|once|TRBV19
TGTGCCAGTAGTATAACCTCCAGGGAGACCCAGTACTTC
CASSITSRETQYF
>-|TRBJ2-1|-|TRBV5-1
TGCGCCAGCAGCCGGACGGCCAGGGTCGATGAGCAGTTCTTC
CASSRTARVDEQFF
>-|TRBJ1-2|-|TRBV28
TGTGCCAGCAGAGAGGGGGGGGAGAGGGGCCGGTTGGGTGGCTACACCTTC
CASREGGERGRLGGYTF
>-|TRBJ1-5|-|TRBV5-1
TGCGCCAGCAGCTATTCAGGGGATCAGCCCCAGCATTTT
CASSYSGDQPQHF
>TRBD2|TRBJ2-7|once|TRBV14
TGTGCCAGCAGCCAGGCATTCAGAGGGACTAGCGGGAGAGCCTCCTACGAGCAGTACTTC
CASSQAFRGTSGRASYEQYF
>-|TRBJ2-7|-|TRBV3-1/TRBV3-2
TGTGCCAGCAGCCAAGAGGGGCAGGACTACGAGCAGTACTTC
CASSQEGQDYEQYF
>-|TRBJ2-1|-|TRBV12-3/TRBV12-4
TGTGCCAGCAGTTTCACACCCTACAATGAGCAGTTCTTC
CASSFTPYNEQFF